The entry below gives a single T cell receptor beta chain sequence along with its context. This record belongs to a study of blood T cell repertoires in COVID-19. The overall study: The United States, Italy and Spain were the sources of the acute and convalescent COVID-19 samples.

Study processing details: Amplifying reference gene primers gave estimates of nucleated cell counts. Profiled with immunoSEQ multiplex PCR; TCRdb holds only in-frame clones, not every one. The DNA gave D and trimming, while V, J and clone size come from that table. The sample consists of around 300,000 clones, 85% to 90% of them appearing once. Deletions cut 2 bases from V and 4 bases from J, with 9 bases between. Per the germline V gene, CDR1 is MNHNS and CDR2 is SASEGT. CDR3 length equals 14 residues. Participant age was about 18 to 89 years, and participants resided in 20 to 30 US areas. The receptor comes from a woman aged 55-70 years in a cohort exposed to, infected with or recovered from COVID-19 (not recorded which). This chain connects TRBV6-1 to TRBJ1-5; tentative D call: TRBD1 (5 bases). Sequenced input: PBMCs or T cells enriched from blood (not recorded which). The CDR3 coding sequence is TGTGCCAGCAGTGAAATTGGGGCTAATCAGCCCCAGCATTTT. This translates into CASSEIGANQPQHF.